A single sample gave rise to the 20 T cell receptor beta chains below, sequenced in a study of T cells in Graves' hyperthyroidism and ophthalmopathy. Regions amplified from RNA transcripts were the TCR beta CDR3 regions. TCR CDR3 regions were first amplified by RT-PCR with HTBI primers. MiXCR, run by TCRdb on the multiplex PCR reads, gives a single entry per CDR3 protein. The sample includes 750,000 to 950,000 distinct CDR3 sequences, roughly 40% of them seen just once. The sample was blood. All receptors derive from a man between 18 and 35 years old with Graves' hyperthyroidism.

This clonotype was counted many times. The V call is TRBV7-9, the J call TRBJ1-1; D is undetermined. The CDR3 is 16 residues long. Germline CDR1 reads SEHNR; CDR2 reads FQNEAQ (reference sequence). Trimming took 5 bases from V and 3 from J, leaving 19 bases between them. The CDR3 loop reads CASSRAVELTYTEAFF. For the CDR3, the DNA is TGTGCCAGCAGCCGCGCCGTCGAGCTCACTTACACTGAAGCTTTCTTT.

Ten or more counts support this clonotype. The chain links TRBV7-9 to TRBJ2-7; D is unresolved. From germline, CDR1 is SEHNR and CDR2 FQNEAQ (reference sequence). The CDR3 runs to 12 residues. V shed 1 base and J shed 3 bases, with 4 bases lying between them. The CDR3 protein is CASSLEDYEQYF. CDR3 nucleotide sequence: TGTGCCAGCAGCTTAGAAGACTACGAGCAGTACTTC.

The J gene is TRBJ2-7, the V gene TRBV6-5; perhaps TRBD1 as D (6 bases). This CDR3 is built from 17 residues. Germline V gene data show CDR1 as MNHEY and CDR2 as SVGAGI. V dropped 7 bases and J dropped 4 bases, with 26 bases sitting between them. The CDR3 loop is CASTGRQNTGTTYEQYF. The DNA of the CDR3 is TGTGCCAGCACAGGCAGACAGAACACCGGGACAACTTACGAGCAGTACTTC.

This clonotype was found many times. V gene TRBV2 combines with J gene TRBJ1-2; 7 bases line up with TRBD1. The CDR3 covers 15 residues. Germline V gene sequence: CDR1 SNHLY, CDR2 FYNNEI. Trimming cost V 4 bases and J 1 base; bases outside gene matches: 6. CDR3 bases: TGTGCCAGCAGTGGAGGGACAGCTAATAACTATGGCTACACCTTC. Its translation is CASSGGTANNYGYTF.

This chain joins TRBV10-3 and TRBJ1-2; no firm D call. CDR3 length: 15 amino acids. The germline CDR1 and CDR2 sequences are ENHRY and SYGVKD. V was shortened by 4 bases and J by 8 bases, with 20 bases between the two germline ends. The CDR3 nucleotides are TGTGCCATCAGTGCAAAGGGAAATGGTAATGAAGGCTACACCTTC. Translation: CAISAKGNGNEGYTF.

This clonotype was observed a few times. The chain carries TRBV29-1 and TRBJ2-7; 10 positions agree with TRBD2. V lost 6 bases, J lost 1 base, and 3 bases stayed unmatched. The CDR3 totals 13 residues. Germline V lookup: CDR1 SQVTM, CDR2 ANQGSEA. CDR3 DNA: TGCAGCGTCGAGCGGGAGGGGTCCTACGAGCAGTACTTC. Protein sequence: CSVEREGSYEQYF.

The chain has TRBV7-9 and TRBJ1-3; D not resolved. The germline V gene has CDR1 SEHNR and CDR2 FQNEAQ (reference sequence). Trimming left V 8 bases short and J 0 bases short, with 14 bases between. This CDR3 is built from 15 residues. Here the CDR3 reads CASSSDTRSGNTIYF. The CDR3 DNA is TGTGCCAGCTCATCTGACACACGCTCTGGAAACACCATATATTTT. Full variable domain (outside the CDR3, taken from reference TRBV7-9 and TRBJ1-3): DTGVSQNPRHKITKRGQNVTFRCDPISEHNRLYWYRQTLGQGPEFLTYFQNEAQLEKSRLLSDRFSAERPKGSFSTLEIQRTEQGDSAMYLCASSSDTRSGNTIYFGEGSWLTVV.

This clonotype was detected many times. The chain links TRBV19 to TRBJ1-5; 7 nucleotides agree with TRBD1. V trimming: 5 bases; J trimming: 7 bases; junction bases outside the gene matches: 11. There are 15 residues in the CDR3. Per germline, CDR1 LNHDA and CDR2 SQIVND (reference sequence). In DNA form, the CDR3 reads TGTGCCAGTAGTGGTAGACAGGGCGGAGTGCAGCCCCAGCATTTT. Its protein is CASSGRQGGVQPQHF.

The genes are TRBV5-1 and TRBJ2-7, with D tentatively TRBD1 (6 bases). Germline CDR1 reads SGHRS; CDR2 reads YFSETQ. This CDR3 region has 14 residues. V was cut by 0 bases and J by 5 bases, with 12 bases left in between. Here the CDR3 DNA reads TGCGCCAGCAGCTTGGACCTCCCAGGGGACGAGCAGTACTTC. This sequence encodes CASSLDLPGDEQYF.

The genes are TRBV13 and TRBJ2-7; D gene ambiguous. This CDR3 is 13 amino acids long. The germline V gene encodes CDR1 PRHDT and CDR2 FYEKMQ (reference sequence). V dropped 6 bases and J dropped 3 bases, with 12 bases sitting between them. CDR3 region: CASSLFRFYEQYF. In DNA form, the CDR3 reads TGTGCCAGCAGTTTATTCAGGTTCTACGAGCAGTACTTC.

This clonotype came up a few times. The chain couples TRBV10-3 to TRBJ1-1, with D perhaps matching TRBD1 (5 bases). The CDR3 extends over 15 amino acids. Germline CDR1 and CDR2: ENHRY and SYGVKD. Between the trimmed V and J ends, which lost 4 bases and 0 bases, there was a span of 12 bases. The CDR3 region has the DNA TGTGCCATCAGTGGATTTGGGGGGGTGAACACTGAAGCTTTCTTT. This encodes CAISGFGGVNTEAFF.

This clonotype was observed a few times. The rearrangement joins TRBV12-5 to TRBJ1-2, with 8 bases aligning to TRBD1. CDR3 length: 14 residues. Losses at the gene ends were 7 bases for V and 3 bases for J; bases not matched to a gene: 7. Germline CDR1 reads LGHNT; CDR2 reads FRNRAP. The CDR3 loop is CASVVTGEDYGYTF. In DNA form, the CDR3 reads TGTGCTAGTGTCGTGACAGGGGAGGACTATGGCTACACCTTC.

This clonotype occurred many times. The rearrangement links TRBV19 to TRBJ1-6; D gene uncertain. Trimming stripped 4 bases from V and 9 bases from J, with 7 bases between. This CDR3 is built from 12 residues. Germline-derived CDR1 and CDR2 are LNHDA and SQIVND (reference sequence). The CDR3 DNA follows: TGTGCCAGTAGTACGGGCCGTTCACCCCTCCACTTT. As protein: CASSTGRSPLHF.

Note on this clonotype: The junction departs from germline at one end; a sequencing error may be responsible. The gene calls are TRBV28 and TRBJ1-1, with D possibly TRBD1 on 6 matching bases. The CDR3 runs to 11 residues. Germline lookup yields CDR1 MDHEN and CDR2 SYDVKM. The CDR3 DNA follows: TGTCCCAGCAGGGGTTACACTGAAGCTTTCTTT. Residues: CPSRGYTEAFF. Full variable domain (remainder filled in from reference TRBV28 and TRBJ1-1): DVKVTQSSRYLVKRTGEKVFLECVQDMDHENMFWYRQDPGLGLRLIYFSYDVKMKEKGDIPEGYSVSREKKERFSLILESASTNQTSMYLCPSRGYTEAFFGQGTRLTVV.

This clonotype appeared many times. This chain joins TRBV29-1 and TRBJ2-7, with 8 bases aligning to TRBD1. V shed 6 bases and J 4 bases; nucleotides not matched to a gene: 11. The CDR3 sequence is 14 residues long. CDR1 and CDR2 (germline): SQVTM, ANQGSEA. Here the CDR3 reads CSVAVGDRGYEQYF. The CDR3 DNA is TGCAGCGTGGCAGTGGGTGACAGGGGTTACGAGCAGTACTTC.

This clonotype was seen at least ten times. The chain's CDR3 is CASSYIRQGQYGYTF. In DNA, the CDR3 is TGTGCCAGCAGTTACATTCGGCAGGGGCAGTATGGCTACACCTTC. The V call is TRBV6-6, the J call TRBJ1-2, with D tentatively TRBD1 (6 bases). Germline CDR1 is MNHNY and CDR2 is SVGAGI (reference sequence). The V gene lost 2 bases and the J gene lost 5 bases, with 15 bases spanning the gap. The CDR3 has 15 residues.

This chain links TRBV12-3 or TRBV12-4 with TRBJ2-7; D may be TRBD2 (5 bases). Trimming took 4 bases from V and 3 from J, leaving 22 bases between them. The CDR3 totals 17 residues. DNA of the CDR3: TGTGCCAGCAGTTCGTCCCTGACGCCCGGGATCTACTACGAGCAGTACTTC. Protein sequence: CASSSSLTPGIYYEQYF.

A few counts support this clonotype. V gene TRBV5-1 combines with J gene TRBJ2-7; 7 bases are shared with TRBD1. Germline CDR1 and CDR2: SGHRS and YFSETQ. J was trimmed by 2 bases and V by 3 bases; bases with no gene match: 5. CDR3 length: 14 residues. The CDR3 here is CASSYGQETYEQYF. DNA of the CDR3: TGCGCCAGCAGCTATGGACAGGAGACCTACGAGCAGTACTTC.

This clonotype was seen ten or more times. The chain couples TRBV29-1 to TRBJ2-2; D gene ambiguous. Germline CDR1 is SQVTM and CDR2 is ANQGSEA. V was clipped by 4 bases and J by 3 bases, with 9 bases between them. The CDR3 has 13 residues. The CDR3 coding sequence is TGCAGCGTTGTGCTCATTGACACCGGGGAGCTGTTTTTT. Protein: CSVVLIDTGELFF.

A single count supports this clonotype. One end of the junction fails to match germline, which may point to a read error. V and J are TRBV7-3 and TRBJ2-7, with D possibly matching TRBD1 (6 bases). The length of the CDR3 is 14 residues. The germline V gene encodes CDR1 SGHTA and CDR2 FQGTGA. CDR3 protein: CASSQGTRTYEQYF. The CDR3 coding sequence is TGCGCCAGCAGCCAAGGGACACGAACCTACGAGCAGTACTTC.